This passage covers 21 T cell receptor beta chains from one sample sequenced in a study of T cell changes during pregnancy in multiple sclerosis. TCRdb's copy holds only in-frame clones and misses some; the assay was immunoSEQ multiplex PCR. This sample has 15,000 to 20,000 clones, with roughly 88% found just once. The material was CD8+ T cells from peripheral blood mononuclear cells, obtained after pregnancy. All receptors come from a female donor in good health, enrolled as a control in a pregnancy study.

In the case of this clone: One end of the junction is discordant with germline, which a read error may explain. This chain connects TRBV7-7 to TRBJ2-2; TRBD1 matches at 10 bases. This CDR3 is built from 16 residues. Germline V gene lookup returns CDR1 SSHAT and CDR2 FNYEAQ (reference sequence). The CDR3 loop reads CASTPWDRGNTGELFF. The CDR3, as DNA: TGTGCTAGCACCCCATGGGACAGGGGGAACACCGGGGAGCTGTTTTTT.

The rearrangement uses TRBV12-5 and TRBJ1-3; D is unclear. This CDR3 region has 14 residues. V lost 1 base and J 0 bases, leaving 4 bases between the germline ends. Germline-derived CDR1 and CDR2 are LGHNT and FRNRAP. For the CDR3, the DNA is TGTGCTAGTGGTTTGGAACACTCTGGAAACACCATATATTTT. This encodes CASGLEHSGNTIYF.

In its sample, this clone was seen once. This rearrangement joins TRBV4-3 to TRBJ1-2; possibly TRBD1 for D (5 bases). The CDR3 totals 17 residues. Germline CDR1 LGHNA, CDR2 YSLEER. V was shortened by 0 bases and J by 6 bases, with 20 bases between the two germline ends. The CDR3 nucleotides read TGCGCCAGCAGCCAAGAATCGACAGCCCCATCCCGCGATGGCTACACCTTC. The encoded protein is CASSQESTAPSRDGYTF.

This chain links TRBV10-3 with TRBJ1-4; 7 bases match TRBD1. The CDR3 is 14 residues long. V lost 5 bases and J lost 5; bases outside the gene matches: 5. Germline values: CDR1 ENHRY, CDR2 SYGVKD. The CDR3 protein is CAISNRGKNEKLFF. CDR3 sequence (DNA): TGTGCCATCAGTAACAGGGGCAAGAATGAAAAACTGTTTTTT.

In its sample, this clone was seen a few times. V and J are TRBV7-9 and TRBJ1-1; D is perhaps TRBD1 (6 bases). The CDR3 totals 13 residues. Germline V CDR1 and CDR2: SEHNR, FQNEAQ (reference sequence). V gave up 8 bases and J gave up 1 base, with 11 bases separating them. DNA of the CDR3: TGTGCCAGCGGTGACAGGTCGAACACTGAAGCTTTCTTT. Protein product: CASGDRSNTEAFF. The whole variable domain, filled in from reference TRBV7-9 and TRBJ1-1, reads DTGVSQNPRHKITKRGQNVTFRCDPISEHNRLYWYRQTLGQGPEFLTYFQNEAQLEKSRLLSDRFSAERPKGSFSTLEIQRTEQGDSAMYLCASGDRSNTEAFFGQGTRLTVV.

The chain combines TRBV20-1 with TRBJ1-1, with no clear D. V was cut by 3 bases and J by 3 bases, with 5 bases left in between. The length of the CDR3 is 11 residues. Per germline, CDR1 DFQATT and CDR2 SNEGSKA (reference sequence). The CDR3 spells CSASLHTEAFF. Here the CDR3 DNA reads TGCAGTGCTAGCCTCCACACTGAAGCTTTCTTT.

This clone was observed a single time. The genes are TRBV9 and TRBJ1-1, with TRBD1 matching 10 bases. There are 16 residues in the CDR3. Germline loops: CDR1 SGDLS, CDR2 YYNGEE. V was pared by 4 bases and J by 6 bases, with 12 bases of the junction left unmatched. In nucleotides, the CDR3 is TGTGCCAGCAGCTCCCCGGGACAGGGGAGAGAGGCTGAAGCTTTCTTT. It translates to CASSSPGQGREAEAFF.

This clone was detected only a few times. The chain has TRBV6-4 and TRBJ2-3; 10 nucleotides match TRBD2. This CDR3 is 14 amino acids long. Per germline, CDR1 MRHNA and CDR2 SNTAGT. V gave up 2 bases and J gave up 4 bases; unmatched junction bases: 0. CDR3 sequence reads: CASSDLAGADTQYF. DNA of the CDR3: TGTGCCAGCAGTGACCTAGCGGGGGCAGATACGCAGTATTTT.

J is TRBJ2-7 and V is TRBV30, with 8 bases fitting TRBD1. The CDR3 consists of 13 residues. Trimming at V came to 0 bases and at J to 4 bases, leaving 2 bases not matched to a gene. Germline CDR1 and CDR2: GTSNPN and SVGIG (reference sequence). In DNA form, the CDR3 reads TGTGCCTGGAGTGTACAGGGGGGATACGAGCAGTACTTC. Residues: CAWSVQGGYEQYF.

This sequence joins TRBV4-3 and TRBJ2-7, with D tentatively TRBD1 (7 bases). V gave up 1 base and J gave up 2 bases, with 12 bases separating them. This CDR3 has 15 residues. CDR1 LGHNA and CDR2 YSLEER come from the germline V gene. CDR3 loop: CASSQGQGGAYEQYF. In nucleotides, the CDR3 is TGCGCCAGCAGCCAAGGACAGGGAGGCGCCTACGAGCAGTACTTC.

The V call is TRBV7-9, the J call TRBJ1-2; 10 positions agree with TRBD1. This CDR3 spans 15 amino acids. Germline V gene lookup returns CDR1 SEHNR and CDR2 FQNEAQ (reference sequence). With 5 bases clipped from V and 2 bases from J, the junction kept 5 bases outside the gene matches. Here the CDR3 reads CASSLGTGENYGYTF. CDR3 nucleotides: TGTGCCAGCAGCCTGGGGACAGGGGAGAACTATGGCTACACCTTC.

The chain links TRBV30 to TRBJ1-1; D is unresolved. The CDR3 sequence is 13 residues long. Trimming cost V 1 base and J 4 bases, with 10 bases left between them. Germline values: CDR1 GTSNPN, CDR2 SVGIG (reference sequence). The CDR3 spells CAWSEGGITEAFF. The CDR3 DNA reads TGTGCCTGGAGTGAGGGAGGGATCACTGAAGCTTTCTTT. The entire variable domain, with the rest obtained from reference TRBV30 and TRBJ1-1, is as follows: SQTIHQWPATLVQPVGSPLSLECTVEGTSNPNLYWYRQAAGRGLQLLFYSVGIGQISSEVPQNLSASRPQDRQFILSSKKLLLSDSGFYLCAWSEGGITEAFFGQGTRLTVV.

This chain uses TRBV6-5 with TRBJ1-2; D possibly corresponds to TRBD1 (5 bases). The germline gives CDR1 MNHEY, CDR2 SVGAGI. Trimming left V 0 bases short and J 2 bases short, with 10 bases between. The CDR3 is 15 residues long. This CDR3 reads CASSYSGRQNYGYTF. The DNA for the CDR3 is TGTGCCAGCAGTTACTCTGGCAGACAGAACTATGGCTACACCTTC.

The rearrangement links TRBV18 to TRBJ1-1; D possibly corresponds to TRBD1 (5 bases). The CDR3 totals 14 residues. Germline CDR1 reads KGHSH; CDR2 reads LQKENI. V lost 6 bases and J 5 bases, leaving 16 bases between the germline ends. The CDR3 spells CASSTGGPGTEAFF. The CDR3 nucleotides are TGTGCCAGCTCTACGGGGGGTCCGGGAACTGAAGCTTTCTTT.

The gene calls are TRBV4-2 and TRBJ1-6, with 8 bases matching TRBD1. The CDR3 has 14 amino acids. CDR1 and CDR2 from the germline V gene are LGHNA and YNFKEQ. Germline trimming cut 3 bases from V and 6 bases from J; bases unmatched to any gene: 1. The CDR3 DNA reads TGTGCCAGCAGCCACGGGACAGGTAATTCACCCCTCCACTTT. Amino acid sequence: CASSHGTGNSPLHF.

The chain carries TRBV9 and TRBJ1-2; no definite D call. The V gene's germline CDR1 is SGDLS and CDR2 YYNGEE. This CDR3 spans 14 amino acids. The ends were cut back, 2 bases at V and 6 bases at J, with 14 bases in the middle. CDR3 loop: CASSVTQNVDGYTF. The CDR3 region has the DNA TGTGCCAGCAGCGTTACTCAAAACGTCGATGGCTACACCTTC.

The chain has TRBV13 and TRBJ1-4; D gene unclear. The length of the CDR3 is 13 residues. Germline V gives CDR1 PRHDT, CDR2 FYEKMQ (reference sequence). V was clipped by 10 bases and J by 3 bases, with 12 bases between them. CDR3 region: CATRREPNEKLFF. CDR3 DNA sequence: TGTGCCACCAGACGGGAACCTAATGAAAAACTGTTTTTT.

The CDR3 DNA follows: TGTGCCAGCAGTCCCCGGGACAGGGGCATCTACGAGCAGTACTTC. It translates to CASSPRDRGIYEQYF. V gene TRBV27 combines with J gene TRBJ2-7; TRBD1 matches at 10 bases. CDR1 and CDR2 from the germline V gene are MNHEY and SMNVEV (reference sequence). The V segment lost 5 bases and the J segment 3 bases; nucleotides outside the gene matches: 7. The CDR3 contains 15 residues.

The chain combines TRBV2 with TRBJ1-6; D might be TRBD1 (6 bases). The V gene lost 8 bases and the J gene lost 7 bases, with 12 bases spanning the gap. The CDR3 sequence is 13 residues long. Germline V lookup: CDR1 SNHLY, CDR2 FYNNEI. The CDR3 is CASWSGENSPLHF. The CDR3 DNA reads as TGTGCCAGCTGGTCAGGGGAGAATTCACCCCTCCACTTT. The full variable domain, completed using reference TRBV2 and TRBJ1-6, is EPEVTQTPSHQVTQMGQEVILRCVPISNHLYFYWYRQILGQKVEFLVSFYNNEISEKSEIFDDQFSVERPDGSNFTLKIRSTKLEDSAMYFCASWSGENSPLHFGNGTRLTVT.

This clone was observed a handful of times. This sequence joins TRBV4-3 and TRBJ2-1, with 9 nucleotides matching TRBD1. Trimming took 0 bases from V and 0 from J; bases not matched to a gene: 0. The CDR3 is 16 residues long. The germline CDR1 and CDR2 sequences are LGHNA and YSLEER. The CDR3 is CASSQETGGSYNEQFF. For the CDR3, the DNA is TGCGCCAGCAGCCAAGAGACAGGGGGCTCCTACAATGAGCAGTTCTTC.

This sequence joins TRBV19 and TRBJ1-1; no firm D call. In germline, CDR1 is LNHDA, CDR2 SQIVND (reference sequence). This CDR3 comprises 15 residues. Trimming pared 6 bases from V and 0 bases from J, leaving 14 bases between. DNA for the CDR3: TGTGCCAGTAGAGCCCAACCGGGGATGAACACTGAAGCTTTCTTT. It encodes CASRAQPGMNTEAFF.